This T cell receptor beta chain was captured by sequencing in a study of brain T cells in children with intractable seizures. The CDR3 runs to 13 residues. Germline loops: CDR1 LNHDA, CDR2 SQIVND (reference sequence). The germline V and J ends were trimmed by 5 bases and 3 bases, with 11 bases remaining between them. Sequencing was performed with immunoSEQ multiplex PCR; in TCRdb, only in-frame clones are kept and a portion is missing. The repertoire includes hundreds of thousands of clones, about 94% of them detected once, and roughly 5.8% sits in the top ten. Time point indicated: blood from clinic visit 5 months post-surgery; TSC patient then seizure free. Patients received at least one anti-epileptic drug before surgery.

The specimen was peripheral blood, collected roughly 5 months after surgery. The V call is TRBV19, the J call TRBJ2-7, with a tentative D call TRBD2 (6 bases). This TCR derives from a boy under three years old with tuberous sclerosis and intractable seizures. The CDR3 protein is CASSGGVRYEQYF. The CDR3 coding sequence is TGTGCCAGTAGTGGAGGGGTCCGCTACGAGCAGTACTTC.